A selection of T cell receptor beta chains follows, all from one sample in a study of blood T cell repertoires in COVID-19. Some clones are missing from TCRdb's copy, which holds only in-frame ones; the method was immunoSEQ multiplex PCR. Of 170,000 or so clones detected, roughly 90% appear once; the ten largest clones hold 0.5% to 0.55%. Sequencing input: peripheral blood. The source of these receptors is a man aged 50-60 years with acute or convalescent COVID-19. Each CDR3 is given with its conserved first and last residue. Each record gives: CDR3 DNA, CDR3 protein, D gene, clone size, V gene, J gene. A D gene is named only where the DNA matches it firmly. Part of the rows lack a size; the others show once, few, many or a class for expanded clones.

TGCGCCAGCAGCTTGGAACAGGGCGGATTGGAGACCCAGTACTTC	CASSLEQGGLETQYF	NA	once	TRBV5-1	TRBJ2-5
TGTGCCAGCAGTGGTTGCCGCTCCGGGACAGGGTGCAATCAGCCCCAGCATTTT	CASSGCRSGTGCNQPQHF	TRBD1	NA	TRBV6-4	TRBJ1-5
TGTGCCACCAGTGATGGGCTAAACATTCAGTACTTC	CATSDGLNIQYF	NA	NA	TRBV24-1	TRBJ2-4
TGTGCCAGCAGCTTAATGAGCGGGGGTGACCAAGAGACCCAGTACTTC	CASSLMSGGDQETQYF	TRBD2	NA	TRBV7-2	TRBJ2-5
TGTGCCAGCAGCGTAGGAGGTGACCGCTCTGGAAACACCATATATTTT	CASSVGGDRSGNTIYF	NA	NA	TRBV9	TRBJ1-3
TGTGCCAGCAGCTTAAACAGGCAAGGCTACACCTTC	CASSLNRQGYTF	NA	NA	TRBV7-2	TRBJ1-2
TGTGCCAGCAGCCCGAGACTAGATTACAAGACCCAGTACTTC	CASSPRLDYKTQYF	NA	NA	TRBV7-8	TRBJ2-5
TGTGCCAGCAGCTTAGCCGGGACAGATGGCTACACCTTC	CASSLAGTDGYTF	TRBD1	NA	TRBV11-2	TRBJ1-2
TGTGCCAGTAGTGGCCGGGACAGGGCCTCCTACGAGCAGTACTTC	CASSGRDRASYEQYF	TRBD1	NA	TRBV19	TRBJ2-7
TGTGCCAGCAGTATCACCACAGGGATAACAGATACGCAGTATTTT	CASSITTGITDTQYF	NA	NA	TRBV6-2/TRBV6-3	TRBJ2-3
TGCGCCAGCAGCTCACAGGGAGTTAACTATGGCTACACCTTC	CASSSQGVNYGYTF	NA	NA	TRBV5-1	TRBJ1-2
TGTGCCAGCAGCGTAGAAGGGGGCACCGGGGAGCTGTTTTTT	CASSVEGGTGELFF	NA	NA	TRBV9	TRBJ2-2
TGTGCCAGCAGCCAAGAGGGGCCGGAATATAATTCACCCCTCCACTTT	CASSQEGPEYNSPLHF	NA	NA	TRBV3-1/TRBV3-2	TRBJ1-6
TGCGCCAGCTCTGGCGGCCGGGGGTACCAAGAGACCCAGTACTTC	CASSGGRGYQETQYF	NA	few	TRBV10-2	TRBJ2-5
TGTGCCACCAGGACTAGCTACGAGCAGTACTTC	CATRTSYEQYF	TRBD2	NA	TRBV27	TRBJ2-7
TGTGCCAGCAGCCCCAGAGACAGGGAAGGCAGTGAAGCTTTCTTT	CASSPRDREGSEAFF	TRBD1	NA	TRBV3-1/TRBV3-2	TRBJ1-1
TGTGCCAGCAGCTTGACAGGCCCGCAGTACTTC	CASSLTGPQYF	NA	few	TRBV12-1	TRBJ2-7
TGTGCCAGTAGTACCGCGCGGTATAGCAATCAGCCCCAGCATTTT	CASSTARYSNQPQHF	NA	NA	TRBV19	TRBJ1-5
TGTGCCAGCAGCTTACCGGGACAGGGGGCACACTATGGCTACACCTTC	CASSLPGQGAHYGYTF	TRBD1	NA	TRBV7-8	TRBJ1-2
TGTGCCAGCAGTTTACGTGGGACAGGGAACAATGAGCAGTTCTTC	CASSLRGTGNNEQFF	TRBD1	once	TRBV28	TRBJ2-1
TGTGCCAGCGACCGGAAAGGAAGGGGAGAGACCCAGTACTTC	CASDRKGRGETQYF	NA	NA	TRBV6-5	TRBJ2-5
TGTGCCAGCAGCCAGAGGACTAGCGGGGGGCCCTCCTACAATGAGCAGTTCTTC	CASSQRTSGGPSYNEQFF	TRBD2	NA	TRBV4-2	TRBJ2-1
TGTGCCAGCAGTCGGACAGCGAACACTGAAGCTTTCTTT	CASSRTANTEAFF	NA	NA	TRBV12-3/TRBV12-4	TRBJ1-1
TGTGCCAGCAGCACGGGAGAAGGAAACACCATATATTTT	CASSTGEGNTIYF	NA	NA	TRBV7-2	TRBJ1-3
TGTGCCACCCGACTAACTAGCACAGATACGCAGTATTTT	CATRLTSTDTQYF	NA	NA	TRBV6-5	TRBJ2-3
TGTGCTAGTGGCCCTTCCGCGTGGGTAGCGGGGACCCCACGGGGGACGCAGTATTTT	CASGPSAWVAGTPRGTQYF	TRBD2	NA	TRBV12-5	TRBJ2-3
TGCGCCAGCAGCCTACAGCGGGGGAACACTGAAGCTTTCTTT	CASSLQRGNTEAFF	NA	NA	TRBV5-1	TRBJ1-1
TGCAGCGTTGAAGCCGACAGCGACGGCTACACCTTC	CSVEADSDGYTF	NA	NA	TRBV29-1	TRBJ1-2
TGTGCCAGCAGTGATTGGAGAAAGCAGTACTTC	CASSDWRKQYF	NA	NA	TRBV2	TRBJ2-7
TGCGCCAGCAGCTGGACGTGGCGGGAGAGCGGGGAGCTGTTTTTT	CASSWTWRESGELFF	TRBD2	few	TRBV5-1	TRBJ2-2
TGTGCCAGCAGCGTAGCCTATCGCTATGGCTACACCTTC	CASSVAYRYGYTF	NA	NA	TRBV9	TRBJ1-2
TGTGCCAGCAGTTCCTGGGGCCAAGCTAACTATGGCTACACCTTC	CASSSWGQANYGYTF	NA	NA	TRBV27	TRBJ1-2
TGCACCAGCAGCCCCTACTTACCAGACAGGGCGACGCTCTCTGGGGCCAACGTCCTGACTTTC	CTSSPYLPDRATLSGANVLTF	NA	NA	TRBV1	TRBJ2-6
TGTGCCAGCAGCCAAGATGGGAGAGGAACCAAAAACATTCAGTACTTC	CASSQDGRGTKNIQYF	NA	NA	TRBV3-1/TRBV3-2	TRBJ2-4
TGCGCCAGCAGTGAGTCGTGGAGGGGCACCGGGGAGCTGTTTTTT	CASSESWRGTGELFF	NA	NA	TRBV10-2	TRBJ2-2
TGTGCCAGCAGCCAATCAGGGCGGAATTCACCCCTCCACTTT	CASSQSGRNSPLHF	NA	NA	TRBV7-3	TRBJ1-6
TGCAGCGTCTCCTACAGGGATCAACCCTACGAGCAGTACTTC	CSVSYRDQPYEQYF	NA	once	TRBV29-1	TRBJ2-7
TGTGCCAGCCGTGGGAGAAACCAAGAGACCCAGTACTTC	CASRGRNQETQYF	NA	NA	TRBV12-3/TRBV12-4	TRBJ2-5
TGCGCCAGCAGCTTTTCCGGCGGGAGCCAGCAGTTCTTC	CASSFSGGSQQFF	TRBD2	NA	TRBV5-1	TRBJ2-1
TGCGCCAGCAGTGAGACAGGATACGAGCAGTACTTC	CASSETGYEQYF	NA	NA	TRBV5-1	TRBJ2-7
TGTGCCAGCAGCTCGAACTTGAACACTGAAGCTTTCTTT	CASSSNLNTEAFF	NA	NA	TRBV7-6	TRBJ1-1